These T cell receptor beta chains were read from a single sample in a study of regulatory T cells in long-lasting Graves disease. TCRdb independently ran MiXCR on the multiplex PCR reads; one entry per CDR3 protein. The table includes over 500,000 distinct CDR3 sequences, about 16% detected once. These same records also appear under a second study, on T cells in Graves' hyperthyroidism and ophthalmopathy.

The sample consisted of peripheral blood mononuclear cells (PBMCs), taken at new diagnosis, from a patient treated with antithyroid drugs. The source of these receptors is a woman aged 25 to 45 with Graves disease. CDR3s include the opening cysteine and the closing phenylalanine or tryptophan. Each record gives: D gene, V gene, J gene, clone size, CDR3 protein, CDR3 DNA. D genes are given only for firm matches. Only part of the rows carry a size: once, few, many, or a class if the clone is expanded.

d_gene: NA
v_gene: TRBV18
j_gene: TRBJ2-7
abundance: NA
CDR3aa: CASSPLGPSEQYF
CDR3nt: TGTGCCAGCTCACCACTGGGCCCTAGCGAGCAGTACTTC

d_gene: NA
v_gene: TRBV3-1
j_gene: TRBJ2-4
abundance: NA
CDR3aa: CTSSQVKNIQYF
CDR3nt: TGTACCAGCAGCCAAGTAAAAAACATTCAGTACTTC

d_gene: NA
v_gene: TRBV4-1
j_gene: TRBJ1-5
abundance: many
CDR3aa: CASSHQVRNQPQHF
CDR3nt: TGCGCCAGCAGCCACCAGGTCCGCAATCAGCCCCAGCATTTT

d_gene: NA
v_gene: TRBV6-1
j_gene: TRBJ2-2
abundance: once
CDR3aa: CASSLSIGMNTGELFF
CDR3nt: TGTGCCAGCAGCCTAAGTATAGGGATGAACACCGGGGAGCTGTTTTTT

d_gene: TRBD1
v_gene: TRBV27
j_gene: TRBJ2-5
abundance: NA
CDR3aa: CASSFGGTGIETQYF
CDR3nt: TGTGCCAGCAGTTTTGGGGGGACAGGGATCGAGACCCAGTACTTC

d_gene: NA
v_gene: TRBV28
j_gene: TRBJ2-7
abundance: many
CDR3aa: CASSFRGISGEQYF
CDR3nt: TGTGCCAGCAGTTTTAGGGGAATCAGCGGCGAGCAGTACTTC

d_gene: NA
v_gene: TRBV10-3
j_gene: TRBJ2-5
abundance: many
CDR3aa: CATLGESETQYF
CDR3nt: TGTGCCACCTTGGGGGAGTCGGAGACCCAGTACTTC

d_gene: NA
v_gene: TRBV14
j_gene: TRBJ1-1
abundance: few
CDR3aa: CASSQLASTEAFF
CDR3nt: TGTGCCAGCAGCCAGCTTGCAAGCACTGAAGCTTTCTTT

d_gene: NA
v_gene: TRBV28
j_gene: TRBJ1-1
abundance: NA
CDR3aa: CAGTVSQPGEAFF
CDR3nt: TGTGCCGGCACTGTATCTCAACCGGGTGAAGCTTTCTTT

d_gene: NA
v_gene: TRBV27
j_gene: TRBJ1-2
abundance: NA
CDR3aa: CASSPHSTYGYTF
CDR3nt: TGTGCCAGCAGTCCTCACTCAACTTATGGCTACACCTTC

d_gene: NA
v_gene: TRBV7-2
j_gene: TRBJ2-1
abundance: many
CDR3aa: CASSPPGYNEQFF
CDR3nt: TGTGCCAGCAGCCCCCCGGGCTACAATGAGCAGTTCTTC

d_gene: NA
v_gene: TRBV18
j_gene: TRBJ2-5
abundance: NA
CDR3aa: CASSPLELAGNTETQYF
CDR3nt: TGTGCCAGCTCACCACTCGAGCTGGCAGGCAACACAGAGACCCAGTACTTC

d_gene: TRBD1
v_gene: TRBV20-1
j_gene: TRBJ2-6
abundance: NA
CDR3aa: CSARPGGAAGANVLTF
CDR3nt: TGCAGTGCCCGGCCAGGGGGCGCAGCCGGGGCCAACGTCCTGACTTTC

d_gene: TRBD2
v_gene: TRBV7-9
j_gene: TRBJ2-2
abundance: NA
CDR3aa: CASRVGTSGTGELFF
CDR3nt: TGTGCCAGCAGGGTCGGGACTAGCGGGACCGGGGAGCTGTTTTTT

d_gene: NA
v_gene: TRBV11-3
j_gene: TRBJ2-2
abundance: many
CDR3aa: CASSPTPTGTGELFF
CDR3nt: TGTGCCAGCAGCCCTACACCGACAGGCACCGGGGAGCTGTTTTTT

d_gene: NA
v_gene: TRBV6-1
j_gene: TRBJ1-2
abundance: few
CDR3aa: CASSEVVLGYTF
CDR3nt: TGTGCCAGCAGTGAAGTCGTTCTTGGCTACACCTTC

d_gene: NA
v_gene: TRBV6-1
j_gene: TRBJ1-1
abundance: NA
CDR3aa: CASRTIGGEAFF
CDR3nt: TGTGCCAGCAGAACTATTGGGGGGGAAGCTTTCTTT

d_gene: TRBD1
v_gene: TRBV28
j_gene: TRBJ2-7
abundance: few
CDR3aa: CASSQLPHTGGRYEQYF
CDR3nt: TGTGCCAGCAGCCAGCTCCCTCATACAGGGGGTCGGTACGAGCAGTACTTC

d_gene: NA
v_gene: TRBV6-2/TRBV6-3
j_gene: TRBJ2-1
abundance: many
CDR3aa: CASTGRGGNEQFF
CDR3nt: TGTGCCAGCACGGGCAGGGGAGGCAATGAGCAGTTCTTC

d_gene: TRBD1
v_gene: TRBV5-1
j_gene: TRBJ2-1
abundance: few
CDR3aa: CASSYPGQGLNGQFF
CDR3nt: TGCGCCAGCAGCTACCCGGGACAGGGTCTGAATGGGCAGTTCTTC

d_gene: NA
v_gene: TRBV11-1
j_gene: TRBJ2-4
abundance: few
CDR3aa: CASGPTRSLAKNIQYF
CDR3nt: TGTGCCAGCGGACCAACCAGGTCTCTAGCCAAAAACATTCAGTACTTC

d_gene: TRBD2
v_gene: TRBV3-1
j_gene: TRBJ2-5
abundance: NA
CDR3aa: CASSPPSGTSGGRKTQYF
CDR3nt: TGTGCCAGCAGCCCACCCTCCGGGACTAGCGGGGGGCGGAAGACCCAGTACTTC

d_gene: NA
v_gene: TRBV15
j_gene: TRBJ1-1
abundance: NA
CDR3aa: CATDVTGLNTEAFF
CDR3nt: TGTGCCACGGATGTCACAGGGTTGAACACTGAAGCTTTCTTT

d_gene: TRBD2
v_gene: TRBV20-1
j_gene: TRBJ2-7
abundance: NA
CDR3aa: CSARAGTAGEYYEQYF
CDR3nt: TGCAGTGCTAGAGCGGGAACAGCGGGGGAATACTACGAGCAGTACTTC

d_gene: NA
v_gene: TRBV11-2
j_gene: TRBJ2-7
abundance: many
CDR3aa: CASSLALYYEQYF
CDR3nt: TGTGCCAGCAGCTTAGCACTTTACTACGAGCAGTACTTC

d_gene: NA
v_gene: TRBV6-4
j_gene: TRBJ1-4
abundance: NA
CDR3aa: CASSDLGANEKLFF
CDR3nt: TGTGCCAGCAGTGATCTCGGAGCTAATGAAAAACTGTTTTTT

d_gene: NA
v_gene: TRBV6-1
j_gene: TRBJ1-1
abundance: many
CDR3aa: CASSERSQNTEAFF
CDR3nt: TGTGCCAGCAGTGAGCGGAGCCAGAACACTGAAGCTTTCTTT

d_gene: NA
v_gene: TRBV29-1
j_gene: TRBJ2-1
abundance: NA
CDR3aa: CSVLRSVTYNEQFF
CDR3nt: TGCAGCGTTCTCCGGTCAGTCACCTACAATGAGCAGTTCTTC

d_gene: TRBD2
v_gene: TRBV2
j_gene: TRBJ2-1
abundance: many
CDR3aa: CASTRASGTHEQFF
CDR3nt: TGTGCCAGCACCCGGGCTAGCGGGACGCATGAGCAGTTCTTC

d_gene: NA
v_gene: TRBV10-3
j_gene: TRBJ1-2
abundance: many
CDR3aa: CAIRLDSANYGYTF
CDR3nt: TGTGCCATCAGGCTAGACAGCGCTAACTATGGCTACACCTTC

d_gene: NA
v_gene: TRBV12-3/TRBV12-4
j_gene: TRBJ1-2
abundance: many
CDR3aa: CASTLAGIIGYTF
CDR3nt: TGTGCCAGCACCCTCGCGGGAATAATTGGCTACACCTTC

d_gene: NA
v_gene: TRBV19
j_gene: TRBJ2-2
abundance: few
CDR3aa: CASTIGVTGELFF
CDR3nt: TGTGCCAGTACCATCGGGGTAACCGGGGAGCTGTTTTTT

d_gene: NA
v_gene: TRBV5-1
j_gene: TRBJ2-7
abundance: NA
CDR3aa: CASQQGGESYEQYF
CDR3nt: TGCGCCAGCCAACAGGGGGGGGAGTCCTACGAGCAGTACTTC

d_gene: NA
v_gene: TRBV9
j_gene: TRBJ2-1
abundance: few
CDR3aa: CASSVGSRGSNEQFF
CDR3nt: TGTGCCAGCAGCGTAGGTTCTCGGGGTAGCAATGAGCAGTTCTTC

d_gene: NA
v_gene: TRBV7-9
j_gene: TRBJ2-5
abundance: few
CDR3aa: CASSLIRSGVRETQYF
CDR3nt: TGTGCCAGCAGCTTAATCCGCTCGGGAGTCAGAGAGACCCAGTACTTC